The T cell receptor (beta chain) described here comes from a study of cytomegalovirus exposure and HLA in healthy donors. Trimming at V came to 3 bases and at J to 0 bases, leaving 10 bases not matched to a gene. Germline assignment: CDR1 SGHAT and CDR2 FQNNGV. CDR3 length: 17 amino acids. Note on this clone: The antigen is undetermined.

TCRdb's copy holds only in-frame clones and misses some; the assay was immunoSEQ multiplex PCR. The table records roughly 59,000 clones, just under 95% of them present only once. General study points: In a later analysis, first-cohort TCR clusters were found to tend to co-occur in the 100 to 150 validation repertoires.

The rearrangement joins TRBV11-2 to TRBJ2-7; TRBD1 agrees at 8 bases. This receptor was obtained from a woman between 18 and 29 years old in good health and CMV-seropositive. The sequenced sample consisted of PBMCs. In DNA form, the CDR3 reads TGTGCCAGCAGCTTTGGACAGGGCCGGGTTAGCTCCTACGAGCAGTACTTC. Translated, it gives CASSFGQGRVSSYEQYF. Full variable domain (missing parts from reference TRBV11-2 and TRBJ2-7): EAGVAQSPRYKIIEKRQSVAFWCNPISGHATLYWYQQILGQGPKLLIQFQNNGVVDDSQLPKDRFSAERLKGVDSTLKIQPAKLEDSAVYLCASSFGQGRVSSYEQYFGPGTRLTVT.